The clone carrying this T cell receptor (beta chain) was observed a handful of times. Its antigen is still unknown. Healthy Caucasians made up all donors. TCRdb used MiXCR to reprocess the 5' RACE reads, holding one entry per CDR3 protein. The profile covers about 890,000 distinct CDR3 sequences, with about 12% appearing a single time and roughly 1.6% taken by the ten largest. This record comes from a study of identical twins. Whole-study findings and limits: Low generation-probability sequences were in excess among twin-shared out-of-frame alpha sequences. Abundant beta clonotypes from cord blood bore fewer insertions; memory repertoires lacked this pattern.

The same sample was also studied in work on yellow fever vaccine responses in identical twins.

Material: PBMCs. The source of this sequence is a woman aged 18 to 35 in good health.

The CDR3 reads CASSLRLVTGKLFF. The CDR3 DNA sequence: TGTGCCAGCAGCTTGCGTCTGGTCACTGGAAAACTGTTTTTT. The chain employs TRBV5-6 and TRBJ1-4; D not resolved. Germline CDR1 and CDR2: SGHDT and YYEEEE. Trimming took off 1 base at V and 10 bases at J, with 14 bases between the two ends. This CDR3 is built from 14 residues.